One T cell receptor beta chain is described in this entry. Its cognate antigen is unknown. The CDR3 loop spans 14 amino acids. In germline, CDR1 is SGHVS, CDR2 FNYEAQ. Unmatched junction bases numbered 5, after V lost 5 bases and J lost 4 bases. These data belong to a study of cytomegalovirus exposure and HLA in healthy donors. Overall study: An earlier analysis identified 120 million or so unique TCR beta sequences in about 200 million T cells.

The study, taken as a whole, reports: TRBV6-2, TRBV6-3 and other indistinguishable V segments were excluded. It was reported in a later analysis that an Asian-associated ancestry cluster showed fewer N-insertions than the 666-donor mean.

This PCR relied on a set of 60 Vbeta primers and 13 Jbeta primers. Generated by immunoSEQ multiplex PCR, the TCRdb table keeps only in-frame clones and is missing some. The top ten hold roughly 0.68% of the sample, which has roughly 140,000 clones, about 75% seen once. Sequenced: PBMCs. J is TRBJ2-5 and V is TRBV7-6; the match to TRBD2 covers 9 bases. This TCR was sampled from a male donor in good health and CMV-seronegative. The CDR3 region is CASSPGSGGETQYF. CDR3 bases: TGTGCCAGCAGCCCCGGTAGCGGGGGAGAGACCCAGTACTTC.